Described below is a single TCR beta chain sequence and its context. Its cognate antigen is unknown. The V end lost 5 bases, the J end lost 4 bases, and 14 bases lay between the germline ends. Germline assignment: CDR1 SEHNR and CDR2 FQNEAQ (reference sequence). The CDR3 consists of 14 residues. TCRdb reanalysed the RT-PCR reads using MiXCR and keeps one entry per CDR3 protein. The data contain more than 400,000 distinct CDR3 sequences, under 8.5% of them singletons. The sample comes from a study of response to subunit inactivated influenza vaccine. General observations from the study: After each seasonal influenza vaccination, few new T cells are recruited, the authors suggested.

The sequencing here drew on PBMCs from blood, taken roughly 24 months after vaccination. The chain combines TRBV7-9 with TRBJ1-1, with a weak D call TRBD1 (5 bases). This receptor was identified in a man aged 50-75 years who received an inactivated influenza vaccine. CDR3 in amino acids: CASSPPRGGTEAFF. DNA for the CDR3: TGTGCCAGCAGCCCCCCCCGGGGGGGCACTGAAGCTTTCTTT.